The clone carrying this T cell receptor beta chain was recorded at least ten times. What it binds is not known. The data were taken from a study of T cell repertoires in cytomegalovirus infection. A single record per CDR3 protein comes from TCRdb applying MiXCR to the reads. The sample records about 180,000 distinct CDR3 sequences, about a sixth being singletons. Notes on the study in general: Within the response measured ex vivo, HLA-C-restricted CMV-specific TCR beta clonotypes were dominant.

Sequencing was done on a sample of CD8+ T cells from PBMCs. The clonotype comes from a human donor in good health (CMV status not recorded). Some clones in this sample may be carry-over from other donors' samples.

The CDR3 DNA sequence: TGTGCCAGCAGCTTCCCAGGGCAGGAGAGGATTGGAACTAATGAAAAACTGTTTTTT. Amino acid sequence: CASSFPGQERIGTNEKLFF. This chain joins TRBV7-8 and TRBJ1-4, with a tentative D call TRBD1 (5 bases). The germline gives CDR1 SGHVS, CDR2 FQNEAQ. This CDR3 comprises 19 residues. The germline V and J ends were trimmed by 3 bases and 1 base, with 21 bases remaining between them.